This T cell receptor (beta chain) was captured by sequencing in a study of monozygotic twins with inflammatory bowel disease. UMIs incorporating a 6-nucleotide sample barcode were appended by means of template switching. TCRdb reprocessed the 5' RACE reads and keeps a single row for each CDR3 protein, giving no DNA. The sample holds fewer than 150,000 distinct CDR3 sequences. Study results and caveats: IBD patients shared fewer clonotypes with others than healthy twins, especially with disease activity. The data offered no way to tell different T cell subtypes apart.

Germline CDR1 is MNHEY and CDR2 is SVGEGT. This CDR3 has 16 amino acids. Details on this clonotype: Its cognate antigen is unknown.

The sequence derives from a human donor with ulcerative colitis or Crohn's disease, or a healthy co-twin of an affected twin (not recorded which). J is TRBJ2-3 and V is TRBV6-2 or TRBV6-3; TCRdb gives TRBD2 as the D gene, but with no DNA this cannot be confirmed. The specimen was blood. CDR3 loop: CASSYPLAGATDTQYF.